These T cell receptor beta chains were read from a single sample in a study of blood T cell repertoires in COVID-19. This table comes from immunoSEQ multiplex PCR, and its TCRdb copy is limited to in-frame clones, with some not included. The sample consists of roughly 200,000 clones, around 86% of them appearing once. Input material: peripheral blood. These receptors were obtained from a man aged 60 to 75 with acute or convalescent COVID-19. CDR3s include the opening cysteine and the closing phenylalanine or tryptophan. D genes are given only for firm matches. Clone size appears in some rows only: once, few, many, or a class for an expanded clone.

V	J	size	D	DNA	CDR3
TRBV18	TRBJ1-5	.	TRBD1	TGTGCCAGCTCATCAGTCAGGGGGCAACAGCCCCAGCATTTT	CASSSVRGQQPQHF
TRBV12-3/TRBV12-4	TRBJ2-1	.	.	TGTGCCAGCAGCCAGATTAATGAGCAGTTCTTC	CASSQINEQFF
TRBV6-5	TRBJ1-1	.	TRBD1	TGTGCCAGCAAGTGGGGACAGGGTGGGACTGAAGCTTTCTTT	CASKWGQGGTEAFF
TRBV27	TRBJ2-3	.	TRBD2	TGTGCCAGCAGCCCTCCCCGGACTAGCGGGAGCACAGATACGCAGTATTTT	CASSPPRTSGSTDTQYF
TRBV7-6	TRBJ2-1	.	TRBD2	TGTGCCAGCAGCTTAGCGGCGGGCCTAGCGGACGGTGAGCAGTTCTTC	CASSLAAGLADGEQFF
TRBV9	TRBJ1-1	.	.	TGTGCCAGCAGCCCCGGACAGCAGAACACTGAAGCTTTCTTT	CASSPGQQNTEAFF
TRBV19	TRBJ1-2	once	.	TGTGCCAGTAGTATAGCGCAGGGCAACTATGGCTACACCTTC	CASSIAQGNYGYTF
TRBV3-1/TRBV3-2	TRBJ1-2	.	.	TGTGCCAGCAGCCCTCGGACAGCAACGAACAAAGGCCCAGGGGGCTACACCTTC	CASSPRTATNKGPGGYTF
TRBV5-4	TRBJ2-7	.	TRBD1	TGTGCCAGCAGCTGGATGTCAGGGGGAACCTACGAGCAGTACTTC	CASSWMSGGTYEQYF
TRBV19	TRBJ2-7	.	TRBD1	TGTGCCAGTAGTATCGAGACAGGGGGCGCTCAGTACGAGCAGTACTTC	CASSIETGGAQYEQYF
TRBV6-6	TRBJ1-5	few	.	TGTGCCAGCAGTGTGGACCAGGGGTATAGCAATCAGCCCCAGCATTTT	CASSVDQGYSNQPQHF
TRBV5-1	TRBJ2-2	.	TRBD2	TGCGCCAGCAGCTACACTACTAGCGGGGCGGCGAACACCGGGGAGCTGTTTTTT	CASSYTTSGAANTGELFF
TRBV19	TRBJ1-4	.	.	TGTGCCAGTACCAGGCATCTGGGTGAAAAACTGTTTTTT	CASTRHLGEKLFF
TRBV7-9	TRBJ2-7	.	.	TGTGCCAGCAGCTTAATGTCTGCGGAGTCCTACGAGCAGTACTTC	CASSLMSAESYEQYF
TRBV14	TRBJ1-4	.	.	TGTGCCAGCAGCCAAGTGGGTCAGGGTTGGGAAAAACTGTTTTTT	CASSQVGQGWEKLFF
TRBV11-2	TRBJ1-2	.	.	TGTGCCAGCAGCTTAGTGGGACATCGGAAGAGAGGTGGCTACACCTTC	CASSLVGHRKRGGYTF
TRBV5-1	TRBJ1-3	.	TRBD1	TGCGCCAGCAGCTTTAGCCAGGGGGCCACTGGAAACACCATATATTTT	CASSFSQGATGNTIYF
TRBV7-3	TRBJ1-4	.	.	TGTGCCAGCAGCCCCGGACAGCTTGTCAATGAAAAACTGTTTTTT	CASSPGQLVNEKLFF
TRBV20-1	TRBJ1-2	.	.	TGCAGTGCCGTGGGGGCGCGGGGCTACACCTTC	CSAVGARGYTF
TRBV6-5	TRBJ1-3	.	.	TGTGCCAGCAACCCCCGCGGAACTGGAAACACCATATATTTT	CASNPRGTGNTIYF
TRBV2	TRBJ2-7	few	.	TGTGCCAGCAGTGGCGAGAGGTCCGAGCAGTACTTC	CASSGERSEQYF
TRBV6-5	TRBJ1-1	.	TRBD1	TGTGCCAGCAGTTACCTCGACCGCAGGGGGGATAAAGAAGCTTTCTTT	CASSYLDRRGDKEAFF
TRBV4-3	TRBJ1-5	.	.	TGCGCCAGCAGCCAAGGAAGGGGGAATAGCCAGCCCCAGCATTTT	CASSQGRGNSQPQHF
TRBV7-9	TRBJ1-6	.	TRBD1	TGTGCCAGCGGGCGGGACAGGGATTCACCCCTCCACTTT	CASGRDRDSPLHF
TRBV6-5	TRBJ1-5	.	.	TGTGCCAGCAGTTATTCCGACAGCAGCAATCAGCCCCAGCATTTT	CASSYSDSSNQPQHF
TRBV9	TRBJ2-1	once	.	TGTGCCAGCAGCGTACGTGGATGGTCGGTCACTACCGCCTCCAATGAGCAGTTCTTC	CASSVRGWSVTTASNEQFF
TRBV7-6	TRBJ1-4	once	.	TGTGCCAGCAGCCCCAGTGCAGGATCAACTAATGAAAAACTGTTTTTT	CASSPSAGSTNEKLFF
TRBV9	TRBJ2-3	.	TRBD2	TGTGCCAGCAGCGTACAGGGACTAGCGGGGGACTCTAGCACAGATACGCAGTATTTT	CASSVQGLAGDSSTDTQYF
TRBV9	TRBJ1-2	.	.	TGTGCCAGCAGCTCAGACACCTATGGCTACACCTTC	CASSSDTYGYTF
TRBV7-9	TRBJ1-1	.	TRBD1	TGTGCCAGCAGCCTACAGGGGTTGAACACTGAAGCTTTCTTT	CASSLQGLNTEAFF
TRBV4-3	TRBJ1-1	.	.	TGCGCCAGCAGCCAAGATAAGTTCGGTCGTGAAGCTTTCTTT	CASSQDKFGREAFF